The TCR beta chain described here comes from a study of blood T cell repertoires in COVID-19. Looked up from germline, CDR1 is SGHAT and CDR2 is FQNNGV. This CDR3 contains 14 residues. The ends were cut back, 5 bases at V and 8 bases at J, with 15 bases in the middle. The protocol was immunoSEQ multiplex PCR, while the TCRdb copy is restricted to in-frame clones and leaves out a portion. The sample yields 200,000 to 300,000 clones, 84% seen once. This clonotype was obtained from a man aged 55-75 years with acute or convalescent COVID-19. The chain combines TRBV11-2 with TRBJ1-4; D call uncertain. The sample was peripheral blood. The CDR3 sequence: CASSLGGGVEKLFF. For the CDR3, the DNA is TGTGCCAGCAGCCTCGGAGGCGGGGTCGAAAAACTGTTTTTT.